These 20 T cell receptor beta chains were sequenced from one sample in a study of T-cell memory formation after mild COVID-19. TCRdb independently ran MiXCR on the 5' RACE reads; one entry per CDR3 protein. This sample yields 400,000 to 500,000 distinct CDR3 sequences, of which around 17% are seen a single time; 20% to 25% belongs to the top ten. The sample comprised PBMCs or a T cell subset sorted from them (not recorded which). These receptors came from a man aged 18 to 30 who had mild COVID-19 (a few samples of this study predate the infection). Cell type and time point are not known.

The chain joins TRBV7-9 to TRBJ1-5, with 7 bases aligning to TRBD1. V was pared by 5 bases and J by 2 bases, with 9 bases of the junction left unmatched. The CDR3 has 16 amino acids. The germline V gene has CDR1 SEHNR and CDR2 FQNEAQ (reference sequence). The CDR3, as DNA: TGTGCCAGCAGCCTGGACAGGATGGGGGGCAATCAGCCCCAGCATTTT. It translates to CASSLDRMGGNQPQHF.

The rearrangement links TRBV7-8 to TRBJ1-1, with D perhaps matching TRBD1 (6 bases). The CDR3 runs 15 residues. CDR1 and CDR2 (germline): SGHVS, FQNEAQ. V gave up 1 base and J gave up 0 bases, with 9 bases separating them. CDR3 protein: CASSLGQAMNTEAFF. The CDR3 bases are TGTGCCAGCAGCTTAGGACAGGCCATGAACACTGAAGCTTTCTTT.

This clonotype was observed a few times. This chain joins TRBV20-1 and TRBJ2-4, with TRBD2 matching over 12 bases. The CDR3 is 17 amino acids. Germline trimming cut 6 bases from V and 0 bases from J; bases unmatched to any gene: 9. Per germline, CDR1 DFQATT and CDR2 SNEGSKA (reference sequence). The DNA for the CDR3 is TGCAGTGCAACCCCGGGACTAGCGGGTCTAGCCAAAAACATTCAGTACTTC. This encodes CSATPGLAGLAKNIQYF.

This clonotype was detected a few times. This chain uses TRBV6-2 or TRBV6-3 with TRBJ2-7; a weak D match, TRBD2 (6 bases). CDR3 length equals 13 residues. CDR1 is MNHEY, CDR2 SVGEGT, per germline. V lost 7 bases and J 3 bases, leaving 13 bases between the germline ends. CDR3 region: CASKLALVYEQYF. DNA of the CDR3: TGTGCCAGCAAACTAGCTCTGGTCTACGAGCAGTACTTC.

J is TRBJ2-7 and V is TRBV6-5; D may be TRBD1 (6 bases). V lost 5 bases and J lost 2, with 13 bases in between. This CDR3 has 14 residues. Germline assignment: CDR1 MNHEY and CDR2 SVGAGI. The CDR3 loop reads CASSPGDGPYEQYV. CDR3 in DNA: TGTGCCAGCAGTCCAGGGGACGGCCCCTACGAGCAGTACGTC.

The table lists this clonotype with a few counts. The rearrangement joins TRBV5-1 to TRBJ1-2; a weak D match, TRBD1 (5 bases). This CDR3 spans 13 amino acids. Trimming removed 7 bases at V and 4 bases at J, with 14 bases between. The germline CDR1 and CDR2 sequences are SGHRS and YFSETQ. CDR3 DNA sequence: TGCGCCAGCTCCTTGGACACCTCCTATGGCTACACCTTC. Translated: CASSLDTSYGYTF.

J is TRBJ1-6 and V is TRBV4-1; D ambiguous. Germline-derived CDR1 and CDR2 are MGHRA and YSYEKL. The CDR3 totals 17 residues. The ends were cut back, 1 base at V and 7 bases at J, with 17 bases in the middle. CDR3 bases: TGCGCCAGCAGCCAAGTGAGCGGGAGGGTACCCAATTCACCCCTCCACTTT. Encoded protein: CASSQVSGRVPNSPLHF.

This clonotype came up many times. The chain combines TRBV7-2 with TRBJ2-3; 8 bases match TRBD2. Looked up from germline, CDR1 is SGHTA and CDR2 is FQGNSA. J was trimmed by 4 bases and V by 5 bases; bases with no gene match: 11. The CDR3 loop spans 16 amino acids. The DNA of the CDR3 is TGTGCCAGCAGCCCCGGGGGCGCGGGGGGATCAGATACGCAGTATTTT. It specifies CASSPGGAGGSDTQYF.

The chain uses TRBV4-3 and TRBJ1-3; tentatively, D is TRBD1 (5 bases). This CDR3 contains 15 residues. CDR1 and CDR2 from the germline V gene are LGHNA and YSLEER. With 2 bases removed from V and 4 bases from J, the gap between germline ends came to 12 bases. CDR3 protein: CASSQTAGDGNTIYF. The DNA for the CDR3 is TGCGCCAGCAGCCAAACCGCCGGGGACGGAAACACCATATATTTT.

This CDR3 reads CASSNTGGPYNEQFF. The CDR3 DNA reads as TGTGCCAGCAGCAATACGGGGGGCCCCTACAATGAGCAGTTCTTC. The V call is TRBV21-1, the J call TRBJ2-1. TRBV21-1 is classified as a pseudogene. The CDR3 covers 15 residues.

This clonotype occurred once. J is TRBJ2-7 and V is TRBV20-1; unclear D gene. V shed 1 base and J shed 11 bases, with 18 bases lying between them. The CDR3 runs 13 residues. The germline CDR1 and CDR2 sequences are DFQATT and SNEGSKA (reference sequence). The CDR3 region is CSARGTVVEEKYF. In DNA, the CDR3 is TGCAGTGCTAGAGGCACGGTGGTCGAGGAGAAGTACTTC.

The chain has TRBV11-2 and TRBJ2-5; D may be TRBD1 (6 bases). The J call may be mistaken, given a closer DNA end match to TRBJ2-7. Germline CDR1 reads SGHAT; CDR2 reads FQNNGV. The CDR3 totals 20 residues. This CDR3 is CASSLSPGHAGALGVYEQYV. The CDR3 coding sequence is TGTGCCAGCAGCTTATCTCCGGGACACGCGGGCGCACTTGGGGTCTACGAGCAGTACGTC.

This CDR3 reads CASSYSGSRNTEAFF. The CDR3 DNA reads TGTGCCAGCAGTTACTCTGGCAGCCGGAACACTGAAGCTTTCTTT. The chain combines TRBV6-5 with TRBJ1-1; D remains ambiguous. The CDR3 consists of 15 residues. V gave up 0 bases and J gave up 1 base, with 9 bases separating them. CDR1 is MNHEY and CDR2 is SVGAGI in the germline V gene.

This clonotype was seen more than once but under ten times. The CDR3 reads CASSIPGQGTDTQYF. CDR3 nucleotide sequence: TGTGCCAGCAGCATCCCGGGACAGGGCACAGATACGCAGTATTTT. The gene calls are TRBV14 and TRBJ2-3; 8 bases map to TRBD1. The length of the CDR3 is 15 residues. J lost 1 base, V lost 5 bases, and 5 bases had no gene match. Germline V CDR1 and CDR2: SGHDN, FVKESK.

The sample holds many counts of this clonotype. The chain joins TRBV5-1 to TRBJ2-1; tentatively, D is TRBD1 (5 bases). CDR1 and CDR2 (germline): SGHRS, YFSETQ. The CDR3 spans 14 residues. The germline V and J ends were trimmed by 0 bases and 6 bases, with 10 bases remaining between them. Written as DNA, the CDR3 is TGCGCCAGCAGCTTGGGGGATAGGGGCAATGAGCAGTTCTTC. Translation gives CASSLGDRGNEQFF. Full variable domain (missing parts from reference TRBV5-1 and TRBJ2-1): KAGVTQTPRYLIKTRGQQVTLSCSPISGHRSVSWYQQTPGQGLQFLFEYFSETQRNKGNFPGRFSGRQFSNSRSEMNVSTLELGDSALYLCASSLGDRGNEQFFGPGTRLTVL.

A few counts support this clonotype. The J gene is TRBJ1-6, the V gene TRBV29-1, with a tentative D call TRBD1 (6 bases). The CDR3 extends over 14 amino acids. Germline values: CDR1 SQVTM, CDR2 ANQGSEA. With 6 bases removed from V and 5 bases from J, the gap between germline ends came to 14 bases. In DNA form, the CDR3 reads TGCAGCGTAGCCCTACAGGGTGATAATTCACCCCTCCACTTT. Translating gives CSVALQGDNSPLHF. The full variable domain, rest sourced from reference TRBV29-1 and TRBJ1-6, is SAVISQKPSRDICQRGTSLTIQCQVDSQVTMMFWYRQQPGQSLTLIATANQGSEATYESGFVIDKFPISRPNLTFSTLTVSNMSPEDSSIYLCSVALQGDNSPLHFGNGTRLTVT.

This clonotype has more than one count but fewer than ten. The genes are TRBV7-2 and TRBJ1-5; 8 nucleotides agree with TRBD1. J was trimmed by 6 bases and V by 5 bases; bases with no gene match: 9. The CDR3 loop spans 15 amino acids. The germline gives CDR1 SGHTA, CDR2 FQGNSA. CDR3 in DNA: TGTGCCAGCAGCGATGGACAGGGCTTCCGTCAGCCCCAGCATTTT. Translating it yields CASSDGQGFRQPQHF.

This chain connects TRBV6-5 to TRBJ2-1; the D is unclear. The germline V and J ends were trimmed by 3 bases and 7 bases, with 13 bases remaining between them. CDR3 length equals 14 residues. The germline CDR1 and CDR2 sequences are MNHEY and SVGAGI. The CDR3 is CASSYTRVSNEQFF. CDR3 nucleotides: TGTGCCAGCAGTTATACGAGAGTGAGTAATGAGCAGTTCTTC.

A few counts support this clonotype. The rearrangement links TRBV4-3 to TRBJ2-3, with a tentative D call TRBD1 (6 bases). This CDR3 spans 15 amino acids. Germline loops: CDR1 LGHNA, CDR2 YSLEER. Between the trimmed V and J ends, which lost 0 bases and 4 bases, there was a span of 11 bases. Here the CDR3 DNA reads TGCGCCAGCAGCCAAGATGGGGGCCCCGCAGATACGCAGTATTTT. As protein: CASSQDGGPADTQYF.

J is TRBJ2-1 and V is TRBV11-1, with TRBD2 matching over 7 bases. CDR1 is SGHAT, CDR2 FQDESV, per germline (reference sequence). The CDR3 runs 16 residues. The J segment lost 8 bases and the V segment lost 3 bases, leaving 13 bases of the junction unmatched. CDR3 amino acids: CASSFRASGVRDEQFF. The CDR3 DNA reads as TGTGCCAGCAGCTTTCGGGCAAGCGGGGTTCGGGATGAGCAGTTCTTC.